This record looks at one T cell receptor (beta chain) sequence and its context. This sample was included in a study of technical replicates of blood from a few donors. Sequencing was performed with immunoSEQ multiplex PCR; in TCRdb, only in-frame clones are kept and a portion is missing. The data contain 15,000 to 20,000 clones, around nine tenths of them singletons. V lost 2 bases to trimming and J lost 6 bases, with 20 bases between them. CDR3 length: 16 residues. Germline V gene lookup returns CDR1 MNHNS and CDR2 SASEGT. Sequencing was done on a sample of PBMCs. The origin of this receptor is a human donor in good health. The chain is built from TRBV6-1 and TRBJ2-7; D perhaps matches TRBD2 (7 bases). The CDR3 bases are TGTGCCAGCAGTGAATTCCGGGGAGGGGCGGGGGCCGAGCAGTACTTC. It is translated as CASSEFRGGAGAEQYF.